Each of the 25 T cell receptor beta chains below was sequenced from the same sample in a study of T cell repertoires in cytomegalovirus infection. Their recognized antigens are unknown. TCRdb passed the reads through MiXCR, listing each CDR3 protein once. This repertoire shows over 250,000 distinct CDR3 sequences, roughly a fifth found once; its top ten account for approximately 19%. The source material was cultured PBMCs, sampled from culture after CMV antigen stimulation. Receptors were obtained from a human donor in good health (CMV status not recorded). Some clones in this sample may be carry-over from other donors' samples.

The chain uses TRBV19 and TRBJ2-1; 16 bases match TRBD2. V dropped 8 bases and J dropped 4; count of bases not matched to a gene: 5. The V gene's germline CDR1 is LNHDA and CDR2 SQIVND (reference sequence). CDR3 length equals 16 residues. This CDR3 reads CASGGLAGGPYNEQFF. As DNA, the CDR3 is TGTGCCAGTGGGGGACTAGCGGGAGGGCCGTACAATGAGCAGTTCTTC.

As to this clonotype: This may stem from a read error, because a much larger clone lies one nucleotide away. The chain is built from TRBV10-3 and TRBJ2-1; 8 bases line up with TRBD1. The CDR3 totals 22 residues. The ends lost 2 bases at V and 11 bases at J; junction bases unmatched: 32. Germline CDR1 and CDR2: ENHRY and SYGVKD. Written as DNA, the CDR3 is TGTGCCATCAGTGAGCACACGAAGTTCGGACAGGGTAAACAGACCGAAGTTAATAAGCAGTTCTTC. It is translated as CAISEHTKFGQGKQTEVNKQFF.

V gene TRBV12-3 or TRBV12-4 combines with J gene TRBJ1-1; no reliable D call. The CDR3 is 10 amino acids. The germline V and J ends were trimmed by 8 bases and 6 bases, with 7 bases remaining between them. CDR3 protein: CASGESEAFF. DNA of the CDR3: TGTGCCAGCGGGGAATCTGAAGCTTTCTTT.

The table lists this clonotype with many counts. This chain links TRBV7-9 with TRBJ1-5; no clear D. V lost 5 bases and J lost 9, with 14 bases in between. CDR3 length: 13 residues. Germline CDR1 and CDR2: SEHNR and FQNEAQ (reference sequence). The CDR3, as DNA: TGTGCCAGCAGCCGCTGGGGAGATGGGCCCCAGCATTTT. This translates into CASSRWGDGPQHF.

V usage is TRBV10-3 and J usage is TRBJ1-2; D is unclear. CDR1 and CDR2 (germline): ENHRY, SYGVKD. The CDR3 totals 13 residues. V gave up 4 bases and J gave up 8 bases, with 14 bases separating them. The CDR3 protein is CAISAAETGGYTF. The DNA for the CDR3 is TGTGCCATCAGTGCGGCGGAGACGGGCGGCTACACCTTC.

This chain uses TRBV20-1 with TRBJ1-2; TRBD1 is a possible D gene (6 bases). This CDR3 is 12 amino acids long. V lost 3 bases and J lost 5, with 10 bases in between. The germline V gene encodes CDR1 DFQATT and CDR2 SNEGSKA (reference sequence). The CDR3 is CSASDRIYGYTF. In DNA, the CDR3 is TGCAGTGCTAGCGACAGGATTTATGGCTACACCTTC.

In its sample, this clonotype was seen a few times. This chain joins TRBV19 and TRBJ1-1; maybe TRBD1 (6 bases). This CDR3 spans 15 amino acids. The germline V and J ends were trimmed by 6 bases and 1 base, with 15 bases remaining between them. Germline values: CDR1 LNHDA, CDR2 SQIVND (reference sequence). For the CDR3, the DNA is TGTGCCAGTAGCCCAACGGGACATCCGAACACTGAAGCTTTCTTT. It codes for CASSPTGHPNTEAFF.

This sequence joins TRBV5-4 and TRBJ1-6; D gene ambiguous. The V end lost 5 bases, the J end lost 5 bases, and 5 bases lay between the germline ends. The germline V gene has CDR1 SGHNT and CDR2 YYREEE (reference sequence). There are 12 residues in the CDR3. The CDR3, as DNA: TGTGCCAGCAGTTCGGATAATTCACCCCTCCACTTT. Translating it yields CASSSDNSPLHF. The full variable domain, its missing parts supplied by reference TRBV5-4 and TRBJ1-6, is ETGVTQSPTHLIKTRGQQVTLRCSSQSGHNTVSWYQQALGQGPQFIFQYYREEENGRGNFPPRFSGLQFPNYSSELNVNALELDDSALYLCASSSDNSPLHFGNGTRLTVT.

The chain uses TRBV20-1 and TRBJ2-3; maybe TRBD2 (6 bases). The germline V gene has CDR1 DFQATT and CDR2 SNEGSKA (reference sequence). The CDR3 contains 15 residues. V shed 3 bases and J shed 0 bases, with 13 bases lying between them. As DNA, the CDR3 is TGCAGTGCTAGCCCACCGGGACTGAGCACAGATACGCAGTATTTT. Translated, it gives CSASPPGLSTDTQYF.

This clonotype was seen repeatedly, ten times or more. The chain combines TRBV25-1 with TRBJ2-5, with D possibly TRBD1 on 5 matching bases. Germline V CDR1 and CDR2: MGHDK, SYGVNS. The CDR3 consists of 15 residues. The ends were cut back, 1 base at V and 2 bases at J, with 11 bases in the middle. CDR3 loop: CASSELGTGQETQYF. The CDR3 bases are TGTGCCAGCAGTGAATTGGGAACAGGACAAGAGACCCAGTACTTC.

V gene TRBV19 combines with J gene TRBJ2-1, with 7 bases that match TRBD1. This CDR3 spans 15 amino acids. CDR1 and CDR2 from the germline V gene are LNHDA and SQIVND (reference sequence). V was pared by 5 bases and J by 8 bases, with 12 bases of the junction left unmatched. CDR3 amino acids: CASSPKSTGVYEQFF. The DNA for the CDR3 is TGTGCCAGTAGTCCAAAATCAACAGGGGTGTATGAGCAGTTCTTC.

This clonotype appeared a few times. The chain couples TRBV5-4 to TRBJ2-5; D possibly corresponds to TRBD2 (6 bases). V lost 3 bases and J 4 bases, leaving 13 bases between the germline ends. Germline V CDR1 and CDR2: SGHNT, YYREEE (reference sequence). CDR3 length: 14 residues. The CDR3 sequence is CASSSGAAGETQYF. The CDR3 coding sequence is TGTGCCAGCAGCTCAGGTGCAGCGGGAGAGACCCAGTACTTC.

This clonotype has more than one count but fewer than ten. The chain has TRBV12-3 or TRBV12-4 and TRBJ1-2; perhaps TRBD1 as D (5 bases). V lost 1 base, J lost 6 bases, and 12 bases lay in between. CDR3 length equals 14 residues. The CDR3 region is CASSLGQGMDGYTF. CDR3 sequence (DNA): TGTGCCAGCAGTTTAGGGCAGGGTATGGATGGCTACACCTTC.

This clonotype was counted only a few times. This chain connects TRBV2 to TRBJ1-1, with 10 bases aligning to TRBD1. CDR3 length: 17 amino acids. V shed 6 bases and J 1 base; nucleotides not matched to a gene: 11. Germline loops: CDR1 SNHLY, CDR2 FYNNEI. The CDR3 reads CASRERTGGFRNTEAFF. CDR3 coding DNA: TGTGCCAGCAGGGAAAGGACAGGGGGGTTTAGGAACACTGAAGCTTTCTTT. The full variable domain, in which reference TRBV2 and TRBJ1-1 provide the parts outside the CDR3, is EPEVTQTPSHQVTQMGQEVILRCVPISNHLYFYWYRQILGQKVEFLVSFYNNEISEKSEIFDDQFSVERPDGSNFTLKIRSTKLEDSAMYFCASRERTGGFRNTEAFFGQGTRLTVV.

This clonotype came up many times. V and J are TRBV6-6 and TRBJ1-4; unclear D gene. The CDR3 spans 13 residues. The V end lost 5 bases, the J end lost 4 bases, and 8 bases lay between the germline ends. Germline V lookup: CDR1 MNHNY, CDR2 SVGAGI (reference sequence). The CDR3 loop reads CASSPRINEKLFF. The DNA for the CDR3 is TGTGCCAGCAGTCCTCGTATTAATGAAAAACTGTTTTTT.

Ten or more counts support this clonotype. This sequence joins TRBV7-2 and TRBJ2-7; 9 nucleotides match TRBD1. There are 22 residues in the CDR3. The J segment lost 6 bases and the V segment lost 0 bases, leaving 27 bases of the junction unmatched. Germline V gene sequence: CDR1 SGHTA, CDR2 FQGNSA. CDR3 loop: CASSLALALFGQGISDRGEQYF. The DNA of the CDR3 is TGTGCCAGCAGCTTAGCCCTGGCCCTTTTTGGACAGGGGATCTCGGACCGGGGCGAGCAGTACTTC.

There are many counts of this clonotype. The chain recombines TRBV7-2 with TRBJ1-5, with D maybe TRBD1 (6 bases). Germline-derived CDR1 and CDR2 are SGHTA and FQGNSA. The CDR3 spans 15 residues. The germline V and J ends were trimmed by 5 bases and 7 bases, with 18 bases remaining between them. CDR3 bases: TGTGCCAGCAGCATCAAAGGGGGGGTGGGACAGCCCCAGCATTTT. It specifies CASSIKGGVGQPQHF. Full variable domain (remainder filled in from reference TRBV7-2 and TRBJ1-5): GAGVSQSPSNKVTEKGKDVELRCDPISGHTALYWYRQSLGQGLEFLIYFQGNSAPDKSGLPSDRFSAERTGGSVSTLTIQRTQQEDSAVYLCASSIKGGVGQPQHFGDGTRLSIL.

Ten or more counts support this clonotype. This chain connects TRBV6-5 to TRBJ1-6, with a possible D match to TRBD1 (5 bases). The CDR3 has 17 amino acids. The V and J ends lost 3 bases and 0 bases respectively, with 12 bases between them. Germline V gene data show CDR1 as MNHEY and CDR2 as SVGAGI. The CDR3 DNA is TGTGCCAGCAGTTATCGGGGGGTTGACTCCTATAATTCACCCCTCCACTTT. Its protein is CASSYRGVDSYNSPLHF.

This clonotype is a singleton in its sample. This rearrangement joins TRBV7-9 to TRBJ2-7; no clear D. Between the trimmed V and J ends, which lost 7 bases and 7 bases, there was a span of 11 bases. The length of the CDR3 is 11 residues. The V gene's germline CDR1 is SEHNR and CDR2 FQNEAQ (reference sequence). The CDR3 protein is CASTLQEEQYF. In DNA, the CDR3 is TGTGCCAGCACCCTTCAGGAGGAGCAGTACTTC.

In its sample, this clonotype was seen a few times. The rearrangement uses TRBV12-3 or TRBV12-4 and TRBJ1-5; D not resolved. Trimming took 3 bases from V and 1 from J, leaving 7 bases between them. This CDR3 contains 14 residues. CDR3 DNA: TGTGCCAGCAGTTTTCAGTCAAGCAATCAGCCCCAGCATTTT. Encoded protein: CASSFQSSNQPQHF.

This clonotype was counted many times. J is TRBJ2-7 and V is TRBV4-3, with 8 bases matching TRBD1. V was clipped by 1 base and J by 3 bases; unmatched bases: 5. There are 15 residues in the CDR3. CDR1 is LGHNA, CDR2 YSLEER, per germline. CDR3 loop: CASSQADGQGYEQYF. The CDR3 nucleotides read TGCGCCAGCAGCCAAGCCGACGGACAGGGCTACGAGCAGTACTTC.

This clonotype was observed a handful of times. The chain carries TRBV19 and TRBJ1-1; a weak D match, TRBD1 (5 bases). Trimming shortened V by 5 bases and J by 4 bases, and 14 bases separated the two germline ends. This CDR3 is built from 14 residues. The germline V gene has CDR1 LNHDA and CDR2 SQIVND (reference sequence). CDR3 sequence reads: CASSAWRGSTEAFF. CDR3 nucleotides: TGTGCCAGTAGTGCCTGGAGGGGAAGCACTGAAGCTTTCTTT.

In its sample, this clonotype was seen many times. V and J are TRBV6-2 or TRBV6-3 and TRBJ2-2, with TRBD1 matching 8 bases. V lost 5 bases and J lost 15; bases outside the gene matches: 5. Germline CDR1 and CDR2: MNHEY and SVGEGT. The CDR3 is 11 amino acids. CDR3 residues: CASSRTGLVFF. The CDR3 nucleotides are TGTGCCAGCAGTCGGACAGGGTTGGTGTTTTTT.

J is TRBJ2-2 and V is TRBV19; D is unclear. Germline V gene lookup returns CDR1 LNHDA and CDR2 SQIVND (reference sequence). This CDR3 has 18 residues. V lost 2 bases and J lost 6, with 22 bases in between. CDR3 protein: CASSILIGVTLDPGELFF. As DNA, the CDR3 is TGTGCCAGTAGTATATTAATCGGAGTCACTTTAGACCCCGGGGAGCTGTTTTTT.

The V and J genes are TRBV7-3 and TRBJ2-5; D is ambiguous. Trimming pared 8 bases from V and 5 bases from J, leaving 6 bases between. The CDR3 consists of 10 residues. Germline values: CDR1 SGHTA, CDR2 FQGTGA. The CDR3 spells CASEAETQYF. DNA for the CDR3: TGTGCCAGCGAGGCGGAGACCCAGTACTTC.